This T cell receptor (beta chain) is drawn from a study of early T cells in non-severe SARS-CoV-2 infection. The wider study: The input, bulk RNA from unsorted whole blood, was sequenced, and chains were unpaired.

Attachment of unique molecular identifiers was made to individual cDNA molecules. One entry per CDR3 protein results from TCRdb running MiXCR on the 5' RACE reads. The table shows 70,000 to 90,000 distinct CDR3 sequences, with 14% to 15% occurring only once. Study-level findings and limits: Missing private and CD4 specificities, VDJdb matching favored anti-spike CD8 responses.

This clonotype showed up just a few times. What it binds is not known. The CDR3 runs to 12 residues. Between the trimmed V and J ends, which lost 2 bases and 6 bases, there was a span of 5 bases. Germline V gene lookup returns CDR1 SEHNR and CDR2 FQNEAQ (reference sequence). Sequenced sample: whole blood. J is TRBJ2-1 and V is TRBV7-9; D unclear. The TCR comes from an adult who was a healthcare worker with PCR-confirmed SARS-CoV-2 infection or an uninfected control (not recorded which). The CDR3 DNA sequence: TGTGCCAGCAGCTTATGGGGCAATGAGCAGTTCTTC. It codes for CASSLWGNEQFF. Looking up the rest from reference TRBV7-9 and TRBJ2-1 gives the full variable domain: DTGVSQNPRHKITKRGQNVTFRCDPISEHNRLYWYRQTLGQGPEFLTYFQNEAQLEKSRLLSDRFSAERPKGSFSTLEIQRTEQGDSAMYLCASSLWGNEQFFGPGTRLTVL.